These 16 T cell receptor beta chains originate from one sample sequenced in a study of shared clonotypes between healthy human individuals. The naive CD8 population came from CD45RO-negative cells selected for CCR7, without terminally differentiated effector memory CD45RA+ cells. Produced via immunoSEQ multiplex PCR; TCRdb's table is partial and in-frame only. Among a few million clones listed, about 94% were seen once. Sequencing was performed on naive CD8+ T cells from PBMCs. The receptors shown here come from a man aged 18 to 30 in good health. Some clones in this sample may be carry-over from other donors' samples.

The V and J genes are TRBV7-9 and TRBJ2-7; D is perhaps TRBD2 (5 bases). The germline V gene has CDR1 SEHNR and CDR2 FQNEAQ (reference sequence). Trimming cost V 5 bases and J 7 bases, with 12 bases left between them. This CDR3 region has 12 residues. The DNA of the CDR3 is TGTGCCAGCAGCCCCTTCCCGGGAGAGCAGTACTTC. Translation: CASSPFPGEQYF.

The chain uses TRBV5-4 and TRBJ1-4; D is possibly TRBD1 (6 bases). The germline V gene encodes CDR1 SGHNT and CDR2 YYREEE (reference sequence). This CDR3 spans 15 amino acids. The V end was cut by 3 bases, the J end by 6 bases, with 15 bases between. CDR3: CASSSRQEPYEKLFF. DNA for the CDR3: TGTGCCAGCAGCTCCCGACAGGAACCTTATGAAAAACTGTTTTTT.

In its sample, this clone was seen once. The V call is TRBV29-1, the J call TRBJ2-1, with D possibly TRBD2 on 7 matching bases. The CDR3 consists of 14 residues. Germline V CDR1 and CDR2: SQVTM, ANQGSEA. The ends were cut back, 3 bases at V and 6 bases at J, with 15 bases in the middle. This chain's CDR3 is CSVEGAERGNEQFF. DNA for the CDR3: TGCAGCGTTGAGGGGGCAGAGCGGGGCAATGAGCAGTTCTTC.

The chain links TRBV11-2 to TRBJ2-7, with 8 bases lining up with TRBD1. V gave up 1 base and J gave up 3 bases; unmatched junction bases: 17. Germline V gene lookup returns CDR1 SGHAT and CDR2 FQNNGV. This CDR3 is built from 19 residues. This chain's CDR3 is CASSLGTTYDRGSFYEQYF. The CDR3 DNA reads TGTGCCAGCAGCTTAGGGACCACCTATGACAGGGGTTCCTTCTACGAGCAGTACTTC. Based on the CDR3 plus reference TRBV11-2 and TRBJ2-7, the full variable domain is EAGVAQSPRYKIIEKRQSVAFWCNPISGHATLYWYQQILGQGPKLLIQFQNNGVVDDSQLPKDRFSAERLKGVDSTLKIQPAKLEDSAVYLCASSLGTTYDRGSFYEQYFGPGTRLTVT.

The chain's CDR3 is CASSRAAGYVVKQPQHF. DNA of the CDR3: TGTGCCAGCAGTCGAGCCGCAGGGTATGTAGTCAAACAGCCCCAGCATTTT. The J gene is TRBJ1-5, the V gene TRBV2, with D possibly being TRBD1 (5 bases). V lost 5 bases and J 7 bases, leaving 24 bases between the germline ends. The germline gives CDR1 SNHLY, CDR2 FYNNEI. This CDR3 has 17 amino acids.

This clone occurred once. The chain has TRBV6-1 and TRBJ2-7, with D maybe TRBD2 (5 bases). Germline lookup yields CDR1 MNHNS and CDR2 SASEGT. This CDR3 region has 13 residues. Trimming removed 6 bases from V and 3 bases from J, with 12 bases in between. CDR3: CASRYFRDYEQYF. The CDR3 region has the DNA TGTGCCAGCAGGTACTTCCGGGACTACGAGCAGTACTTC.

The chain is built from TRBV2 and TRBJ2-5; the match to TRBD1 covers 7 bases. The CDR3 contains 14 residues. Per the germline V gene, CDR1 is SNHLY and CDR2 is FYNNEI. After removal of 10 bases from V and 1 base from J, the junction contained 9 bases not matched to a gene. This CDR3 is CAIPYRGFQETQYF. The CDR3 DNA follows: TGTGCCATCCCCTACAGGGGCTTCCAAGAGACCCAGTACTTC.

This chain connects TRBV27 to TRBJ2-7; TRBD2 agrees at 11 bases. The germline gives CDR1 MNHEY, CDR2 SMNVEV (reference sequence). The length of the CDR3 is 17 residues. V lost 5 bases, J lost 0 bases, and 9 bases stayed unmatched. The CDR3: CASSGLAGGLSSYEQYF. In DNA form, the CDR3 reads TGTGCCAGCAGTGGGCTAGCGGGAGGTCTAAGCTCCTACGAGCAGTACTTC.

The V call is TRBV27, the J call TRBJ1-5, with 7 bases matching TRBD1. Germline lookup yields CDR1 MNHEY and CDR2 SMNVEV (reference sequence). This CDR3 region has 15 residues. The J segment lost 0 bases and the V segment lost 8 bases, leaving 7 bases of the junction unmatched. The DNA for the CDR3 is TGTGCCAGCCGCACAGGGGTCCATAGCAATCAGCCCCAGCATTTT. Amino acids: CASRTGVHSNQPQHF.

V gene TRBV5-6 combines with J gene TRBJ1-4; a weak D match, TRBD1 (5 bases). V was cut by 4 bases and J by 0 bases, with 22 bases left in between. Per germline, CDR1 SGHDT and CDR2 YYEEEE. The CDR3 has 19 residues. The CDR3: CASSRLVGVEGATNEKLFF. The CDR3 DNA sequence: TGTGCCAGCAGCCGTCTCGTGGGGGTGGAAGGGGCAACTAATGAAAAACTGTTTTTT.

The V and J genes are TRBV4-1 and TRBJ2-7; TRBD1 matches at 8 bases. This CDR3 is 16 amino acids long. V shed 3 bases, J shed 4 bases, and the junction held 11 bases outside the gene matches. CDR1 and CDR2 from the germline V gene are MGHRA and YSYEKL. CDR3 nucleotides: TGCGCCAGCAGCCAGGCGGGACAGGCTTTTGGATACGAGCAGTACTTC. Translating gives CASSQAGQAFGYEQYF.

The chain joins TRBV7-8 to TRBJ1-5; D unclear. The V end was cut by 1 base, the J end by 5 bases, with 9 bases between. The CDR3 contains 14 residues. Germline V gene lookup returns CDR1 SGHVS and CDR2 FQNEAQ. DNA for the CDR3: TGTGCCAGCAGCTTAGTGTTCTGGTATCAGCCCCAGCATTTT. Translation gives CASSLVFWYQPQHF.

The chain links TRBV9 to TRBJ2-7; D possibly matches TRBD1 or TRBD2 (5 bases each). Germline V gene lookup returns CDR1 SGDLS and CDR2 YYNGEE. The CDR3 runs to 13 residues. V was trimmed by 1 base and J by 7 bases, leaving 12 bases between them. As DNA, the CDR3 is TGTGCCAGCAGCGTAAGGGGACCCGAAGAGCAGTACTTC. Translation: CASSVRGPEEQYF.

This chain links TRBV5-3 with TRBJ2-3; TRBD1 matches 10 bases. TRBV5-3 counts as an open reading frame of uncertain function. This CDR3 region has 18 residues. V lost 4 bases to trimming and J lost 2 bases; unmatched junction nucleotides: 13. The DNA for the CDR3 is TGTGCCAGAAGCACGGACAGGGGGATTAGCGGGGACACAGATACGCAGTATTTT. This gives the protein CARSTDRGISGDTDTQYF.

The CDR3 loop reads CSAYGDLPPGEQYF. The CDR3 bases are TGCAGCGCTTATGGGGACCTACCCCCTGGCGAGCAGTACTTC. The chain is built from TRBV29-1 and TRBJ2-7; the D gene could be TRBD1 or TRBD2 (5 bases each). This CDR3 has 14 residues. V shed 7 bases and J shed 6 bases, with 22 bases lying between them. Germline CDR1 reads SQVTM; CDR2 reads ANQGSEA.

The table lists this clone with a count of one. V usage is TRBV5-8 and J usage is TRBJ1-1; TRBD1 agrees at 10 bases. Trimming took 4 bases from V and 6 from J; bases not matched to a gene: 6. The CDR3 loop spans 14 amino acids. Germline values: CDR1 SGHTS, CDR2 YDEGEE. CDR3 protein: CASSLGTGVSEAFF. CDR3 DNA: TGTGCCAGCAGCCTCGGGACAGGGGTGTCTGAAGCTTTCTTT.